The present T cell receptor beta chain was sequenced within a study of cytomegalovirus exposure and HLA in healthy donors. This PCR relied on a set of 60 Vbeta primers and 13 Jbeta primers. Original processing methods: Per a later analysis, the number of unique TCR beta chains was about 78 million, of which around 10 million were shared. Generated by immunoSEQ multiplex PCR, the TCRdb table keeps only in-frame clones and is missing some. V, J and clone size derive from that table, while D and trimming were established from the DNA sequence. Found here are around 170,000 clones, approximately 80% of them singletons; the top ten hold over 1.1%. CDR1 is MNHNS, CDR2 SASEGT, per germline. The CDR3 runs to 15 residues. V was shortened by 2 bases and J by 6 bases, with 13 bases between the two germline ends.

The sequencing input was PBMCs. V and J are TRBV6-1 and TRBJ1-4, with D unresolved. The receptor was isolated from a male donor in good health and CMV-seronegative. As DNA, the CDR3 is TGTGCCAGCAGTGAAAGTTTGGGCCGTGATGAAAAACTGTTTTTT. Translating it yields CASSESLGRDEKLFF.